The 23 T cell receptor beta chains below were found in one sample sequenced in a study of blood T cell repertoires in COVID-19. Clones were sequenced by immunoSEQ multiplex PCR, and TCRdb holds only the in-frame ones, with some missing. This table holds 280,000 or so clones, 90% found once. The sample was PBMCs or T cells enriched from blood (not recorded which). The receptor set was obtained from a woman aged 18-29 years with acute COVID-19.

V usage is TRBV6-6 and J usage is TRBJ1-3; D ambiguous. Trimming took 0 bases from V and 2 from J, leaving 11 bases between them. The CDR3 is 16 amino acids. Germline V gene sequence: CDR1 MNHNY, CDR2 SVGAGI (reference sequence). In DNA form, the CDR3 reads TGTGCCAGCAGTTACTCTAGCGGAGGTGCTGGAAACACCATATATTTT. Translated, it gives CASSYSSGGAGNTIYF.

This clone was picked up one time. This sequence joins TRBV7-9 and TRBJ2-3, with D perhaps matching TRBD2 (7 bases). Germline CDR1 SEHNR, CDR2 FQNEAQ (reference sequence). This CDR3 is built from 15 residues. V dropped 3 bases and J dropped 4 bases, with 14 bases sitting between them. The chain's CDR3 is CASSFAGGQSDTQYF. The CDR3 DNA sequence: TGTGCCAGCAGCTTCGCCGGGGGGCAGTCAGATACGCAGTATTTT.

The genes are TRBV18 and TRBJ2-1, with D tentatively TRBD2 (6 bases). Germline values: CDR1 KGHSH, CDR2 LQKENI. This CDR3 has 16 amino acids. Trimming cost V 0 bases and J 5 bases, with 14 bases left between them. The CDR3 DNA reads as TGTGCCAGCTCACCACCCGGCGTTAGCGGTAACAATGAGCAGTTCTTC. It encodes CASSPPGVSGNNEQFF.

The genes are TRBV5-1 and TRBJ2-7; maybe TRBD2 (5 bases). V gave up 4 bases and J gave up 6 bases, with 17 bases separating them. CDR1 and CDR2 from the germline V gene are SGHRS and YFSETQ. The CDR3 length is 14 residues. CDR3: CASSQKISGIEQYF. DNA of the CDR3: TGCGCCAGCAGCCAAAAGATTTCGGGAATCGAGCAGTACTTC.

The rearrangement links TRBV9 to TRBJ2-3; D not resolved. V lost 1 base and J lost 0, with 21 bases in between. In germline, CDR1 is SGDLS, CDR2 YYNGEE. The length of the CDR3 is 19 residues. DNA for the CDR3: TGTGCCAGCAGCGTAAACGCCTATTTACAGTTGGCTAGCACAGATACGCAGTATTTT. Encoded protein: CASSVNAYLQLASTDTQYF.

The chain couples TRBV11-2 to TRBJ2-7; TRBD1 is a possible D gene (6 bases). CDR1 and CDR2 (germline): SGHAT, FQNNGV. Trimming took off 5 bases at V and 1 base at J, with 15 bases between the two ends. The CDR3 contains 15 residues. The CDR3 region has the DNA TGTGCCAGCAGCACCCTTCGGGACACTTCCTACGAGCAGTACTTC. Protein product: CASSTLRDTSYEQYF.

This chain joins TRBV4-2 and TRBJ1-2, with D possibly being TRBD1 (6 bases). CDR1 is LGHNA and CDR2 is YNFKEQ in the germline V gene. V lost 3 bases, J lost 6 bases, and 26 bases lay in between. The CDR3 totals 18 residues. The CDR3: CASSHGQRASFLNDGYTF. As DNA, the CDR3 is TGTGCCAGCAGCCATGGACAGCGAGCTAGTTTTTTGAATGATGGCTACACCTTC.

This chain uses TRBV28 with TRBJ1-2; possibly TRBD1 for D (6 bases). The CDR3 extends over 17 amino acids. Trimming cost V 7 bases and J 3 bases, with 24 bases left between them. Germline loops: CDR1 MDHEN, CDR2 SYDVKM. CDR3 sequence: CASKLARTDDGDYGYTF. In DNA form, the CDR3 reads TGTGCCAGCAAGTTAGCCAGGACAGACGATGGCGACTATGGCTACACCTTC.

This sequence joins TRBV5-4 and TRBJ2-5, with 14 bases lining up with TRBD2. The ends lost 0 bases at V and 3 bases at J; junction bases unmatched: 4. This CDR3 has 17 residues. The germline gives CDR1 SGHNT, CDR2 YYREEE (reference sequence). The CDR3 DNA reads as TGTGCCAGCAGCTTGGCCCTGACTAGCGGGAGGGAAGAGACCCAGTACTTC. Its translation: CASSLALTSGREETQYF.

V and J are TRBV19 and TRBJ1-5; tentative D call: TRBD1 (6 bases). This CDR3 has 17 residues. The germline V gene has CDR1 LNHDA and CDR2 SQIVND (reference sequence). The germline V and J ends were trimmed by 1 base and 5 bases, with 18 bases remaining between them. The CDR3 reads CASSIGNRVGRDQPQHF. As DNA, the CDR3 is TGTGCCAGTAGTATAGGCAACAGGGTGGGGAGGGATCAGCCCCAGCATTTT.

The rearrangement joins TRBV29-1 to TRBJ1-1; maybe TRBD1 (5 bases). Germline CDR1 reads SQVTM; CDR2 reads ANQGSEA. CDR3 length equals 14 residues. Trimming stripped 5 bases from V and 3 bases from J, with 16 bases between. DNA for the CDR3: TGCAGCGTTCATAGACCGGGGGTACACACTGAAGCTTTCTTT. Translating gives CSVHRPGVHTEAFF.

The chain couples TRBV4-2 to TRBJ1-3, with D tentatively TRBD1 (6 bases). CDR3 length: 17 residues. The germline V and J ends were trimmed by 0 bases and 3 bases, with 15 bases remaining between them. CDR1 and CDR2 (germline): LGHNA, YNFKEQ. The CDR3 nucleotides read TGTGCCAGCAGCCAAGATCTCGGGGGGGGCAGTGGAAACACCATATATTTT. It is translated as CASSQDLGGGSGNTIYF.

This clone was seen a single time. V is TRBV7-9 and J is TRBJ1-4; 9 nucleotides agree with TRBD1. Looked up from germline, CDR1 is SEHNR and CDR2 is FQNEAQ (reference sequence). With 5 bases clipped from V and 5 bases from J, the junction kept 9 bases outside the gene matches. This CDR3 region has 16 residues. The CDR3 here is CASSPTGGAGNEKLFF. DNA for the CDR3: TGTGCCAGCAGCCCGACAGGGGGGGCTGGGAATGAAAAACTGTTTTTT.

V is TRBV18 and J is TRBJ1-2; a weak D match, TRBD1 (6 bases). The V end was cut by 5 bases, the J end by 0 bases, with 16 bases between. The CDR3 has 16 residues. Germline V gene data show CDR1 as KGHSH and CDR2 as LQKENI. The CDR3 region has the DNA TGTGCCAGCTCAACCTATGATCAGGGGCCTAACTATGGCTACACCTTC. Its protein product is CASSTYDQGPNYGYTF.

This sequence joins TRBV2 and TRBJ2-3; 10 nucleotides align to TRBD2. J was trimmed by 0 bases and V by 8 bases; bases with no gene match: 5. The germline CDR1 and CDR2 sequences are SNHLY and FYNNEI. This CDR3 contains 15 residues. The DNA for the CDR3 is TGTGCCAGCGGATTAGCGGGAGGAAGCACAGATACGCAGTATTTT. It codes for CASGLAGGSTDTQYF.

The chain combines TRBV11-1 with TRBJ2-3, with D unresolved. The germline V gene has CDR1 SGHAT and CDR2 FQDESV (reference sequence). The V gene lost 1 base and the J gene lost 2 bases, with 7 bases spanning the gap. CDR3 size: 14 residues. The CDR3: CASSLELITDTQYF. In DNA, the CDR3 is TGTGCCAGCAGCTTAGAACTAATCACAGATACGCAGTATTTT. The full variable domain, its missing parts supplied by reference TRBV11-1 and TRBJ2-3, is EAEVAQSPRYKITEKSQAVAFWCDPISGHATLYWYRQILGQGPELLVQFQDESVVDDSQLPKDRFSAERLKGVDSTLKIQPAELGDSAMYLCASSLELITDTQYFGPGTRLTVL.

V is TRBV29-1 and J is TRBJ2-3; TRBD1 aligns across 8 bases. This CDR3 region has 13 residues. V was clipped by 7 bases and J by 3 bases; unmatched bases: 6. Germline lookup yields CDR1 SQVTM and CDR2 ANQGSEA. This CDR3 reads CSANRGSTDTQYF. Here the CDR3 DNA reads TGCAGCGCTAACAGGGGGAGTACAGATACGCAGTATTTT.

This sequence joins TRBV13 and TRBJ2-7, with D possibly TRBD1 on 6 matching bases. Germline-derived CDR1 and CDR2 are PRHDT and FYEKMQ (reference sequence). Trimming left V 2 bases short and J 6 bases short, with 8 bases between. The CDR3 has 12 residues. CDR3 loop: CASSLFRGEQYF. CDR3 nucleotides: TGTGCCAGCAGCTTATTCAGGGGCGAGCAGTACTTC. The complete variable domain, with remaining parts taken from reference TRBV13 and TRBJ2-7, reads AAGVIQSPRHLIKEKRETATLKCYPIPRHDTVYWYQQGPGQDPQFLISFYEKMQSDKGSIPDRFSAQQFSDYHSELNMSSLELGDSALYFCASSLFRGEQYFGPGTRLTVT.

In DNA form, the CDR3 reads TGTGCCAGCTTCCGAAGGGGAACTGAAGCTTTCTTT. Encoded protein: CASFRRGTEAFF. This chain connects TRBV2 to TRBJ1-1; D is possibly TRBD1 (5 bases). CDR3 size: 12 residues. V was pared by 8 bases and J by 5 bases, with 12 bases between. Germline V gene lookup returns CDR1 SNHLY and CDR2 FYNNEI.

With respect to this clone: The same CDR3 also results from other DNA sequences found in this sample. The chain links TRBV5-1 to TRBJ2-1; 7 nucleotides agree with TRBD2. The CDR3 runs 14 residues. CDR1 is SGHRS and CDR2 is YFSETQ in the germline V gene. J gave up 6 bases and V 4 bases, and 7 bases lay outside the gene matches. CDR3 bases: TGCGCCAGCAGCCTCGGACTAGACCGCAATGAGCAGTTCTTC. It yields the protein CASSLGLDRNEQFF. The whole variable domain, filled in from reference TRBV5-1 and TRBJ2-1, reads KAGVTQTPRYLIKTRGQQVTLSCSPISGHRSVSWYQQTPGQGLQFLFEYFSETQRNKGNFPGRFSGRQFSNSRSEMNVSTLELGDSALYLCASSLGLDRNEQFFGPGTRLTVL.

V is TRBV28 and J is TRBJ1-1, with TRBD1 as a possible D gene (6 bases). The CDR3 loop spans 15 amino acids. Germline assignment: CDR1 MDHEN and CDR2 SYDVKM. Trimming pared 4 bases from V and 1 base from J, leaving 13 bases between. The CDR3 loop reads CASSSWGPTNTEAFF. The CDR3 nucleotides read TGTGCCAGCAGTTCGTGGGGGCCGACGAACACTGAAGCTTTCTTT.

The rearrangement links TRBV5-4 to TRBJ1-6; no firm D call. The V and J ends lost 1 base and 4 bases respectively, with 12 bases between them. Per germline, CDR1 SGHNT and CDR2 YYREEE (reference sequence). CDR3 size: 16 residues. The CDR3 nucleotides are TGTGCCAGCAGCTTGTGGGAGGCTGGGTATAATTCACCCCTCCACTTT. Amino acid sequence: CASSLWEAGYNSPLHF.

V and J are TRBV28 and TRBJ1-5; no clear D gene. Germline V lookup: CDR1 MDHEN, CDR2 SYDVKM. This CDR3 has 14 amino acids. Deletions cut 6 bases from V and 4 bases from J, with 13 bases between. CDR3 sequence reads: CASSEGIPNQPQHF. CDR3 bases: TGTGCCAGCAGCGAGGGTATCCCTAATCAGCCCCAGCATTTT. Drawing the rest from reference TRBV28 and TRBJ1-5, the complete variable domain is DVKVTQSSRYLVKRTGEKVFLECVQDMDHENMFWYRQDPGLGLRLIYFSYDVKMKEKGDIPEGYSVSREKKERFSLILESASTNQTSMYLCASSEGIPNQPQHFGDGTRLSIL.